Presented here are 15 T cell receptor beta chains from one specimen sequenced in a study of vaccination effects on CD4 cells after COVID-19. Antigen specificity for these receptors is unknown. ViraFEST used viral peptide pools to expand antigen-specific CD4+ T cells before sequencing. Having been cultured for ten to eleven days, the cells underwent CD4+ T cell isolation. Either the mRNA-1273 or the BNT162b2 vaccine was given to participants as two doses. Produced via immunoSEQ multiplex PCR; TCRdb's table is partial and in-frame only. The sample yields 64,000 or so clones, about 73% seen once. The sequenced sample was CD4+ T cells from PBMCs cultured with HCoV-OC43 spike peptides, obtained after COVID-19 vaccination. Subset given: HCoV-OC43 spike overlapping peptide pool stimulation. The receptors come from a human donor who received a COVID-19 vaccine.

The chain recombines TRBV28 with TRBJ1-2; D perhaps matches TRBD1 (6 bases). The V and J ends lost 4 bases and 7 bases respectively, with 13 bases between them. Germline lookup yields CDR1 MDHEN and CDR2 SYDVKM. This CDR3 has 13 residues. CDR3 loop: CASSSAGVGGYTF. In DNA, the CDR3 is TGTGCCAGCAGTTCCGCAGGGGTCGGTGGCTACACCTTC.

CDR3 sequence: CAISEGGTSTYEQYV. The DNA for the CDR3 is TGTGCCATCAGTGAGGGAGGGACTAGCACCTACGAGCAGTACGTC. The rearrangement links TRBV10-3 to TRBJ2-7; 9 bases line up with TRBD2. CDR3 length equals 15 residues. In germline, CDR1 is ENHRY, CDR2 SYGVKD. The V and J ends lost 2 bases and 2 bases, in that order; junction bases with no gene match: 4.

The V and J genes are TRBV29-1 and TRBJ2-7, with D possibly TRBD2 on 5 matching bases. The CDR3 spans 12 residues. The ends were cut back, 3 bases at V and 6 bases at J, with 12 bases in the middle. In germline, CDR1 is SQVTM, CDR2 ANQGSEA. CDR3: CSVDPGSGEQYV. In DNA form, the CDR3 reads TGCAGCGTTGACCCGGGGTCGGGCGAGCAGTACGTC.

The chain links TRBV5-4 to TRBJ2-5; D possibly corresponds to TRBD1 (6 bases). Trimming took off 5 bases at V and 2 bases at J, with 16 bases between the two ends. Per germline, CDR1 SGHNT and CDR2 YYREEE (reference sequence). The CDR3 totals 15 residues. The CDR3 nucleotides are TGTGCCAGCAGTCCGGCCGGGACACTTCAAGAGACCCAGTACTTC. This translates into CASSPAGTLQETQYF. The entire variable domain, with the rest obtained from reference TRBV5-4 and TRBJ2-5, is as follows: ETGVTQSPTHLIKTRGQQVTLRCSSQSGHNTVSWYQQALGQGPQFIFQYYREEENGRGNFPPRFSGLQFPNYSSELNVNALELDDSALYLCASSPAGTLQETQYFGPGTRLLVL.

The chain has TRBV4-2 and TRBJ1-2; 7 bases align to TRBD1. Germline trimming cut 0 bases from V and 3 bases from J; bases unmatched to any gene: 7. The CDR3 is 16 amino acids. CDR1 and CDR2 (germline): LGHNA, YNFKEQ. DNA of the CDR3: TGTGCCAGCAGCCAAGAAGGGACAGCTGTGGACTATGGCTACACCTTC. It translates to CASSQEGTAVDYGYTF.

The chain uses TRBV5-4 and TRBJ1-1; D gene uncertain. The CDR3 has 14 amino acids. Germline V gene sequence: CDR1 SGHNT, CDR2 YYREEE (reference sequence). Trimming removed 5 bases from V and 1 base from J, with 12 bases in between. The CDR3 loop reads CASSQDFSNTEAFF. DNA of the CDR3: TGTGCCAGCAGTCAGGACTTTTCGAACACTGAAGCTTTCTTT.

For the CDR3, the DNA is TGCGCCAGCAGCCGGGATGGGAATCAGCCCCAGCATTTT. Encoded protein: CASSRDGNQPQHF. The chain uses TRBV5-1 and TRBJ1-5; D gene unclear. V lost 4 bases, J lost 4 bases, and 9 bases lay in between. CDR3 size: 13 residues. Germline V gene sequence: CDR1 SGHRS, CDR2 YFSETQ.

This chain links TRBV5-1 with TRBJ2-5; 7 bases agree with TRBD2. With 4 bases clipped from V and 1 base from J, the junction kept 4 bases outside the gene matches. The germline V gene has CDR1 SGHRS and CDR2 YFSETQ. This CDR3 has 14 amino acids. CDR3 DNA sequence: TGCGCCAGCAGCGGGGGGGGTCTCCAAGAGACCCAGTACTTC. Its translation is CASSGGGLQETQYF.

This rearrangement joins TRBV6-1 to TRBJ1-5; no reliable D call. Trimming cost V 2 bases and J 11 bases, with 13 bases left between them. CDR3 length equals 13 residues. The V gene's germline CDR1 is MNHNS and CDR2 SASEGT. The CDR3: CASSETQLVAQHF. The CDR3 nucleotides are TGTGCCAGCAGTGAAACCCAGTTGGTGGCCCAGCATTTT.

This clone was seen only once. The chain uses TRBV18 and TRBJ2-5; TRBD1 or TRBD2 may be the D gene (6 bases each). Per germline, CDR1 KGHSH and CDR2 LQKENI. This CDR3 has 12 amino acids. Between the trimmed V and J ends, which lost 3 bases and 10 bases, there was a span of 12 bases. CDR3 sequence reads: CASSPDRRDQYF. CDR3 coding DNA: TGTGCCAGCTCACCCGACAGGAGGGACCAGTACTTC. Full variable domain (outside the CDR3, taken from reference TRBV18 and TRBJ2-5): NAGVMQNPRHLVRRRGQEARLRCSPMKGHSHVYWYRQLPEEGLKFMVYLQKENIIDESGMPKERFSAEFPKEGPSILRIQQVVRGDSAAYFCASSPDRRDQYFGPGTRLLVL.

The V call is TRBV5-1, the J call TRBJ2-3; tentative D call: TRBD1 (8 bases). The germline CDR1 and CDR2 sequences are SGHRS and YFSETQ. V was pared by 4 bases and J by 2 bases, with 20 bases between. CDR3 length: 17 residues. In nucleotides, the CDR3 is TGCGCCAGCAGCAGAGGTACAGGGGGAGGGACCACAGATACGCAGTATTTT. It specifies CASSRGTGGGTTDTQYF.

V and J are TRBV2 and TRBJ1-2, with D perhaps TRBD1 (6 bases). The V end lost 6 bases, the J end lost 3 bases, and 14 bases lay between the germline ends. Per the germline V gene, CDR1 is SNHLY and CDR2 is FYNNEI. This CDR3 has 14 residues. CDR3 loop: CASSPPDRYYGYTF. The CDR3 region has the DNA TGTGCCAGCAGCCCACCCGACAGGTACTATGGCTACACCTTC.

J is TRBJ2-5 and V is TRBV12-3 or TRBV12-4; the D is unclear. V dropped 7 bases and J dropped 5 bases, with 8 bases sitting between them. The CDR3 has 11 amino acids. CDR3 DNA sequence: TGTGCCAGCACCGGTGGGGAGACCCAGTACTTC. Residues: CASTGGETQYF.

The chain has TRBV18 and TRBJ2-5; 10 positions agree with TRBD1. The CDR3 consists of 14 residues. CDR1 is KGHSH and CDR2 is LQKENI in the germline V gene. Unmatched junction bases numbered 3, after V lost 4 bases and J lost 4 bases. The CDR3 protein is CASSLRTGGETQYF. For the CDR3, the DNA is TGTGCCAGCTCACTGCGGACAGGGGGAGAGACCCAGTACTTC.

The gene calls are TRBV6-4 and TRBJ2-2, with D unresolved. This CDR3 comprises 13 residues. The V end was cut by 6 bases, the J end by 6 bases, with 11 bases between. The germline V gene has CDR1 MRHNA and CDR2 SNTAGT. The DNA of the CDR3 is TGTGCCAGCAGCTTTCTTATCTCCGGGGAGCTGTTTTTT. This sequence encodes CASSFLISGELFF.